A single sample is the source of the 32 T cell receptor beta chains below, sequenced in a study of cytomegalovirus exposure and HLA in healthy donors. The PCR used 60 Vbeta and 13 Jbeta primers. Using immunoSEQ multiplex PCR, the repertoire was profiled, and TCRdb retains in-frame clones only, with some absent. The repertoire holds about 150,000 clones, with around a tenth as singletons. What was sequenced was PBMCs. The receptors originated from a male donor in good health and CMV-seronegative.

This chain uses TRBV10-3 with TRBJ2-1; 8 bases fit TRBD2. The J segment lost 1 base and the V segment lost 7 bases, leaving 9 bases of the junction unmatched. This CDR3 comprises 16 residues. The V gene's germline CDR1 is ENHRY and CDR2 SYGVKD. CDR3 bases: TGTGCCATCACTCGTGGGGCTAGCGGGTCCTACAATGAGCAGTTCTTC. It encodes CAITRGASGSYNEQFF.

This sequence joins TRBV29-1 and TRBJ2-3; TRBD1 aligns across 8 bases. V gave up 5 bases and J gave up 0 bases; unmatched junction bases: 7. Germline assignment: CDR1 SQVTM and CDR2 ANQGSEA. There are 15 residues in the CDR3. Here the CDR3 reads CSVSMTGASTDTQYF. The CDR3 nucleotides are TGCAGCGTTTCCATGACAGGGGCTAGCACAGATACGCAGTATTTT.

The chain couples TRBV7-8 to TRBJ2-7; 8 bases agree with TRBD1. Germline-derived CDR1 and CDR2 are SGHVS and FQNEAQ. V gave up 5 bases and J gave up 6 bases; unmatched junction bases: 15. CDR3 length equals 16 residues. CDR3 coding DNA: TGTGCCAGCAGCCGCCCGAGGGACAGGAGGGGTGGCGAGCAGTACTTC. The encoded protein is CASSRPRDRRGGEQYF.

This clone was counted between two and nine times. This is likely a read error, given that the CDR3 carries no conserved phenylalanine or tryptophan at its end. The rearrangement links TRBV5-8 to TRBJ1-5; no reliable D call. Germline CDR1 and CDR2: SGHTS and YDEGEE. V lost 0 bases and J lost 7, with 14 bases in between. The CDR3 runs 15 residues. CDR3 region: CASSLGVGGRQPQHV. CDR3 DNA sequence: TGTGCCAGCAGCTTGGGGGTCGGAGGGAGGCAGCCCCAGCATGTT.

V usage is TRBV5-6 and J usage is TRBJ1-2; D unclear. Trimming shortened V by 0 bases and J by 7 bases, and 4 bases separated the two germline ends. Germline values: CDR1 SGHDT, CDR2 YYEEEE. The CDR3 is made up of 11 amino acids. CDR3: CASSLGAGYTF. Here the CDR3 DNA reads TGTGCCAGCAGCTTGGGGGCTGGCTACACCTTC.

This chain links TRBV13 with TRBJ1-2, with D maybe TRBD1 (6 bases). The ends were cut back, 2 bases at V and 8 bases at J, with 15 bases in the middle. This CDR3 has 14 residues. From germline, CDR1 is PRHDT and CDR2 FYEKMQ (reference sequence). The CDR3 DNA is TGTGCCAGCAGCTTAACCGGGGGGGCTTGGGGCTACACCTTC. It encodes CASSLTGGAWGYTF.

This clone came up a few times. This chain uses TRBV7-9 with TRBJ1-1; D remains ambiguous. The V gene's germline CDR1 is SEHNR and CDR2 FQNEAQ (reference sequence). The CDR3 totals 13 residues. The V end lost 2 bases, the J end lost 1 base, and 5 bases lay between the germline ends. The CDR3 region is CASSLRGNTEAFF. The DNA of the CDR3 is TGTGCCAGCAGCTTAAGAGGGAACACTGAAGCTTTCTTT.

V is TRBV4-3 and J is TRBJ2-2, with 11 bases aligning to TRBD2. V shed 0 bases, J shed 4 bases, and the junction held 7 bases outside the gene matches. Germline CDR1 reads LGHNA; CDR2 reads YSLEER. This CDR3 is built from 18 residues. The CDR3 spells CASSQEGLAAHFTGELFF. As DNA, the CDR3 is TGCGCCAGCAGCCAAGAGGGACTAGCGGCCCACTTCACCGGGGAGCTGTTTTTT.

This clone showed up just a few times. The CDR3 coding sequence is TGTGCCAGCAGCATGACGGAGCGGGGCACCGGGGAGCTGTTTTTT. Its protein is CASSMTERGTGELFF. V and J are TRBV11-3 and TRBJ2-2, with 7 bases aligning to TRBD2. V lost 5 bases to trimming and J lost 4 bases; unmatched junction nucleotides: 7. This CDR3 comprises 15 residues. From germline, CDR1 is SGHNT and CDR2 YENEEA.

This chain joins TRBV28 and TRBJ1-2; 9 bases map to TRBD1. This CDR3 is 15 amino acids long. V lost 5 bases, J lost 8 bases, and 12 bases stayed unmatched. Germline lookup yields CDR1 MDHEN and CDR2 SYDVKM. CDR3 loop: CASSPPDRGYVGYTF. CDR3 sequence (DNA): TGTGCCAGCAGTCCCCCCGACAGGGGGTATGTAGGCTACACCTTC.

This clone was detected only a few times. Compared with germline, one end of the junction differs, possibly owing to a read error. This chain uses TRBV28 with TRBJ2-2; 8 nucleotides line up with TRBD2. The CDR3 consists of 21 residues. Germline CDR1 and CDR2: MDHEN and SYDVKM. DNA of the CDR3: TGTGCCAGCAGGCCCATGGGGAGCAGGGAAAGAAGTAGCGGGAACCCCGGGGAGCTGTTTTTT. It specifies CASRPMGSRERSSGNPGELFF.

This clone was counted a few times. This rearrangement joins TRBV6-6 to TRBJ1-4; TRBD1 matches at 8 bases. CDR1 MNHNY and CDR2 SVGAGI come from the germline V gene (reference sequence). This CDR3 has 15 residues. V dropped 6 bases and J dropped 6; count of bases not matched to a gene: 9. The CDR3 region has the DNA TGTGCCAGCAGGAACCAGGGGGCTCGGGATGAAAAACTGTTTTTT. As protein: CASRNQGARDEKLFF.

This clone has a handful of counts. The chain has TRBV7-9 and TRBJ1-1; maybe TRBD1 (6 bases). The germline V gene encodes CDR1 SEHNR and CDR2 FQNEAQ (reference sequence). The CDR3 is made up of 15 amino acids. The V and J ends lost 2 bases and 6 bases respectively, with 16 bases between them. The chain's CDR3 is CASSLSGRGWSEAFF. The CDR3 DNA sequence: TGTGCCAGCAGCTTATCGGGTAGGGGGTGGTCTGAAGCTTTCTTT.

This sequence joins TRBV5-1 and TRBJ2-3; possible D gene TRBD1, 6 bases. The CDR3 covers 14 residues. V lost 0 bases, J lost 6 bases, and 11 bases lay in between. CDR1 is SGHRS and CDR2 is YFSETQ in the germline V gene. CDR3 residues: CASSLGGPQDTQYF. In nucleotides, the CDR3 is TGCGCCAGCAGCTTGGGGGGGCCCCAGGATACGCAGTATTTT.

This clone was seen only a few times. J is TRBJ2-2 and V is TRBV27, with 7 nucleotides matching TRBD2. The CDR3 totals 17 residues. Germline V CDR1 and CDR2: MNHEY, SMNVEV (reference sequence). J was trimmed by 1 base and V by 5 bases; bases with no gene match: 10. The CDR3 DNA reads TGTGCCAGCAGTCCTGTTGCGGCTAGCGGGAACACCGGGGAGCTGTTTTTT. This codes for CASSPVAASGNTGELFF.

This clone appeared a few times. This same CDR3 is encoded by further DNA sequences in the sample. V gene TRBV10-3 combines with J gene TRBJ2-5; D is perhaps TRBD2 (6 bases). Germline loops: CDR1 ENHRY, CDR2 SYGVKD. V shed 5 bases and J shed 3 bases, with 7 bases lying between them. The length of the CDR3 is 12 residues. In DNA, the CDR3 is TGTGCCATCAGTCCGGGGGAAGAGACCCAGTACTTC. It encodes CAISPGEETQYF.

This clone was counted a few times. The chain recombines TRBV4-2 with TRBJ1-2; no firm D call. This CDR3 is 14 amino acids long. Germline V gene data show CDR1 as LGHNA and CDR2 as YNFKEQ. V shed 4 bases and J shed 7 bases, with 16 bases lying between them. The CDR3 here is CASSPVGGGFGYTF. The CDR3, as DNA: TGTGCCAGCAGCCCAGTAGGAGGAGGCTTTGGCTACACCTTC.

This clone was counted between two and nine times. The chain has TRBV29-1 and TRBJ2-5, with D hard to call. The CDR3 is 11 amino acids. Germline values: CDR1 SQVTM, CDR2 ANQGSEA. This chain's CDR3 is CSSSESETQYF. CDR3 nucleotides: TGCAGTTCGAGTGAAAGTGAGACCCAGTACTTC.

This clone was observed a few times. The chain is built from TRBV30 and TRBJ2-3, with 11 bases fitting TRBD2. V lost 2 bases, J lost 1 base, and 14 bases stayed unmatched. This CDR3 spans 19 amino acids. Per the germline V gene, CDR1 is GTSNPN and CDR2 is SVGIG (reference sequence). CDR3 in amino acids: CAWSLGPLGTSGRTDTQYF. The CDR3 DNA reads TGTGCCTGGAGTCTGGGCCCGCTTGGGACTAGCGGCCGCACAGATACGCAGTATTTT.

The CDR3 nucleotides are TGCAGCGCCCTCGACAGGGGAACCTACGAGCAGTACTTC. Translated, it gives CSALDRGTYEQYF. The chain employs TRBV29-1 and TRBJ2-7; 8 bases agree with TRBD1. Germline V lookup: CDR1 SQVTM, CDR2 ANQGSEA. The CDR3 is 13 residues long. V gave up 7 bases and J gave up 2 bases; unmatched junction bases: 7.

The chain carries TRBV7-2 and TRBJ1-2; weak D call: TRBD1 (6 bases). The CDR3 is made up of 15 amino acids. V was cut by 3 bases and J by 7 bases, with 18 bases left in between. Germline V gene lookup returns CDR1 SGHTA and CDR2 FQGNSA. This CDR3 is CASSLNLQGYTGYTF. The CDR3, as DNA: TGTGCCAGCAGCTTGAATTTACAGGGATATACTGGCTACACCTTC.

This chain uses TRBV7-3 with TRBJ1-1; 11 bases agree with TRBD1. V lost 2 bases and J lost 3; bases outside the gene matches: 2. CDR1 is SGHTA, CDR2 FQGTGA, per germline. The CDR3 has 15 residues. Here the CDR3 reads CASSLWGQGDTEAFF. In DNA, the CDR3 is TGTGCCAGCAGCTTATGGGGACAGGGGGACACTGAAGCTTTCTTT.

This chain joins TRBV30 and TRBJ1-1; D is perhaps TRBD1 (6 bases). The ends were cut back, 1 base at V and 0 bases at J, with 12 bases in the middle. The CDR3 loop spans 15 amino acids. The germline V gene encodes CDR1 GTSNPN and CDR2 SVGIG (reference sequence). The CDR3: CAWSGGQLMNTEAFF. CDR3 DNA sequence: TGTGCCTGGAGTGGAGGACAGCTCATGAACACTGAAGCTTTCTTT.

This clone was recorded a few times. The chain joins TRBV4-1 to TRBJ2-7; possibly TRBD1 for D (6 bases). Germline V lookup: CDR1 MGHRA, CDR2 YSYEKL. The V and J ends lost 1 base and 2 bases respectively, with 9 bases between them. This CDR3 contains 14 residues. CDR3 DNA sequence: TGCGCCAGCAGCCAAGTTCAGGGGCCCTACGAGCAGTACTTC. Translating gives CASSQVQGPYEQYF.

This clone was recorded a few times. The chain couples TRBV28 to TRBJ1-2; 10 positions agree with TRBD1. CDR1 is MDHEN and CDR2 is SYDVKM in the germline V gene. The CDR3 has 15 amino acids. The ends lost 10 bases at V and 8 bases at J; junction bases unmatched: 16. CDR3 protein: CATLTSRGQGSGYTF. The CDR3 region has the DNA TGTGCCACCCTAACTAGCAGGGGACAGGGGAGCGGCTACACCTTC.

In its sample, this clone was seen a few times. The chain recombines TRBV7-2 with TRBJ1-6; 9 nucleotides agree with TRBD1. The CDR3 spans 15 residues. Losses at the gene ends were 1 base for V and 8 bases for J; bases not matched to a gene: 3. Germline V gene sequence: CDR1 SGHTA, CDR2 FQGNSA. The DNA of the CDR3 is TGTGCCAGCAGCTTAGACAGGGGGCTTTATTCACCCCTCCACTTT. It yields the protein CASSLDRGLYSPLHF.

The CDR3 region has the DNA TGCGCCAGCAGCTTGGCCCGGGGAGCGGGAGAAGAGACCCAGTACTTC. Protein: CASSLARGAGEETQYF. The J gene is TRBJ2-5, the V gene TRBV5-1; TRBD2 matches 8 bases. The germline V gene has CDR1 SGHRS and CDR2 YFSETQ. Trimming at V came to 0 bases and at J to 3 bases, leaving 7 bases not matched to a gene. The CDR3 totals 16 residues.

This clone was seen only a few times. The chain couples TRBV28 to TRBJ2-6; TRBD2 agrees at 14 bases. The germline CDR1 and CDR2 sequences are MDHEN and SYDVKM. The CDR3 has 20 amino acids. Germline trimming cut 6 bases from V and 1 base from J; bases unmatched to any gene: 11. CDR3 sequence: CASRSVTSGREGSGANVLTF. The DNA for the CDR3 is TGTGCCAGCAGGTCTGTGACTAGCGGGAGGGAGGGGTCTGGGGCCAACGTCCTGACTTTC.

This clone has a handful of counts. The chain uses TRBV5-1 and TRBJ2-2, with 12 nucleotides matching TRBD2. Trimming cost V 0 bases and J 5 bases; bases outside gene matches: 8. Germline CDR1 reads SGHRS; CDR2 reads YFSETQ. The CDR3 is 18 amino acids. The CDR3 here is CASSLAGLAGRGTGELFF. Here the CDR3 DNA reads TGCGCCAGCAGCTTGGCCGGACTAGCGGGACGGGGTACCGGGGAGCTGTTTTTT.

The chain is built from TRBV6-1 and TRBJ2-3, with D tentatively TRBD1 (7 bases). Looked up from germline, CDR1 is MNHNS and CDR2 is SASEGT. V lost 7 bases and J 2 bases, leaving 16 bases between the germline ends. The CDR3 runs to 15 residues. The CDR3 region is CASTGGTDLTDTQYF. DNA of the CDR3: TGTGCCAGCACTGGAGGGACAGATCTCACAGATACGCAGTATTTT.

The chain links TRBV25-1 to TRBJ2-7, with a possible D match to TRBD1 (5 bases). This CDR3 contains 15 residues. Germline V gene lookup returns CDR1 MGHDK and CDR2 SYGVNS. The V end was cut by 1 base, the J end by 1 base, with 11 bases between. The CDR3 nucleotides are TGTGCCAGCAGTGAATTAGGACAAGCATCCTACGAGCAGTACTTC. It yields the protein CASSELGQASYEQYF.

A few counts support this clone. CDR3 residues: CASGLTGHGYTF. The CDR3 DNA is TGTGCCAGCGGGTTGACAGGGCATGGCTACACCTTC. The chain couples TRBV6-5 to TRBJ1-2; TRBD1 aligns across 7 bases. CDR1 is MNHEY and CDR2 is SVGAGI in the germline V gene. CDR3 size: 12 residues. V gave up 8 bases and J gave up 6 bases; unmatched junction bases: 6.